This T cell receptor (beta chain) came from a study of cytomegalovirus exposure and HLA in healthy donors. It was with 60 Vbeta and 13 Jbeta primers that the PCR ran. TCRdb's table, derived via immunoSEQ multiplex PCR, lists solely in-frame clones and lacks some. The sample has 200,000 to 250,000 clones, about 78% seen once. This clone has just a few counts. The specimen sequenced was PBMCs. This sequence was found in a male donor in good health and CMV-seronegative.

The CDR3 nucleotides read TGTGCCAGCAGCAATCCTAGCGGGAGGATTGGGTACGAGCAGTTCTTC. Translation gives CASSNPSGRIGYEQFF. This sequence joins TRBV5-6 and TRBJ2-1, with 11 positions matching TRBD2. Germline CDR1 reads SGHDT; CDR2 reads YYEEEE. This CDR3 contains 16 residues. Trimming removed 4 bases from V and 10 bases from J; junction bases left unmatched: 13.